These 17 T cell receptor beta chains were sequenced from one sample in a study of identical twins. Each CDR3 protein is one row after TCRdb ran MiXCR on the 5' RACE reads. The sample contains hundreds of thousands of distinct CDR3 sequences, approximately 13% of which appear only once. This sample also appeared in a second study, on yellow fever vaccine responses in identical twins.

Sequenced sample: PBMCs. The receptor set was obtained from a young woman in good health.

The CDR3 DNA is TGCAGTGCACTGACTAGCCTCCTCAATGAGCAGTTCTTC. This translates into CSALTSLLNEQFF. The chain carries TRBV20-1 and TRBJ2-1; the match to TRBD2 covers 7 bases. This CDR3 spans 13 amino acids. CDR1 DFQATT and CDR2 SNEGSKA come from the germline V gene (reference sequence). V lost 6 bases, J lost 6 bases, and 8 bases stayed unmatched.

This rearrangement joins TRBV20-1 to TRBJ2-7, with 8 bases identical to TRBD2. CDR1 is DFQATT, CDR2 SNEGSKA, per germline (reference sequence). The V segment lost 0 bases and the J segment 6 bases; nucleotides outside the gene matches: 10. The CDR3 is made up of 15 amino acids. The DNA for the CDR3 is TGCAGTGCTAGAGATGTGACTAGCGTTCCCCGCGAGCAGTACTTC. This translates into CSARDVTSVPREQYF.

The chain links TRBV7-8 to TRBJ1-6; a possible D gene is TRBD1 (5 bases). Trimming pared 1 base from V and 12 bases from J, leaving 16 bases between. Germline CDR1 SGHVS, CDR2 FQNEAQ. This CDR3 contains 15 residues. The CDR3 region is CASSLEGPAGRPLHF. As DNA, the CDR3 is TGTGCCAGCAGCTTAGAGGGACCGGCCGGACGACCCCTCCACTTT.

This clonotype was counted between two and nine times. In nucleotides, the CDR3 is TGTGCCAGCAGTGGTTTAGGCCGAAATGAAAAACTGTTTTTT. Translation gives CASSGLGRNEKLFF. The chain has TRBV2 and TRBJ1-4; the D is unclear. CDR3 size: 14 residues. Germline lookup yields CDR1 SNHLY and CDR2 FYNNEI. Deletions cut 4 bases from V and 5 bases from J, with 11 bases between.

This clonotype appeared a few times. CDR3 amino acids: CASSLYGRGGLAGGDSYNEQFF. As DNA, the CDR3 is TGTGCCAGCAGCTTATACGGGCGTGGGGGACTAGCGGGAGGAGACTCCTACAATGAGCAGTTCTTC. The gene calls are TRBV7-3 and TRBJ2-1; the match to TRBD2 covers 15 bases. CDR1 is SGHTA and CDR2 is FQGTGA in the germline V gene. There are 22 residues in the CDR3. After removal of 2 bases from V and 0 bases from J, the junction contained 14 bases not matched to a gene. Together with reference TRBV7-3 and TRBJ2-1, the CDR3 gives the full variable domain: GAGVSQTPSNKVTEKGKYVELRCDPISGHTALYWYRQSLGQGPEFLIYFQGTGAADDSGLPNDRFFAVRPEGSVSTLKIQRTERGDSAVYLCASSLYGRGGLAGGDSYNEQFFGPGTRLTVL.

The genes are TRBV7-8 and TRBJ2-3; D is undetermined. Germline V gene sequence: CDR1 SGHVS, CDR2 FQNEAQ. V was clipped by 1 base and J by 5 bases, with 10 bases between them. The CDR3 has 14 amino acids. The CDR3 DNA is TGTGCCAGCAGCTTAGGGGCAGACGGAGATACGCAGTATTTT. Protein sequence: CASSLGADGDTQYF. Together with reference TRBV7-8 and TRBJ2-3, the CDR3 gives the full variable domain: GAGVSQSPRYKVAKRGQDVALRCDPISGHVSLFWYQQALGQGPEFLTYFQNEAQLDKSGLPSDRFFAERPEGSVSTLKIQRTQQEDSAVYLCASSLGADGDTQYFGPGTRLTVL.

V is TRBV12-5 and J is TRBJ1-1; D remains unclear. V was trimmed by 2 bases and J by 4 bases, leaving 2 bases between them. Germline loops: CDR1 LGHNT, CDR2 FRNRAP. The CDR3 runs 11 residues. CDR3 in amino acids: CASGLSTEAFF. Here the CDR3 DNA reads TGTGCTAGTGGTTTGTCCACTGAAGCTTTCTTT.

The table lists this clonotype with a few counts. This chain links TRBV28 with TRBJ1-2, with D perhaps TRBD1 (5 bases). CDR3 size: 13 residues. Germline CDR1 and CDR2: MDHEN and SYDVKM. The V end lost 5 bases, the J end lost 8 bases, and 15 bases lay between the germline ends. The CDR3 DNA follows: TGTGCCAGCAGTCCTTCAGGGAAGTGGGGCTACACCTTC. It encodes CASSPSGKWGYTF.

This clonotype appeared a few times. The V and J genes are TRBV15 and TRBJ2-5, with 7 bases that match TRBD1. The ends lost 2 bases at V and 0 bases at J; junction bases unmatched: 9. Germline V CDR1 and CDR2: LNHNV, YYDKDF (reference sequence). The CDR3 loop spans 17 amino acids. The CDR3 is CATSRTAGTDYQETQYF. As DNA, the CDR3 is TGTGCCACCAGCAGAACCGCCGGGACAGATTACCAAGAGACCCAGTACTTC.

This clonotype was seen a handful of times. V usage is TRBV12-3 or TRBV12-4 and J usage is TRBJ2-3; TRBD2 agrees at 13 bases. The CDR3 has 15 amino acids. V dropped 6 bases and J dropped 5; count of bases not matched to a gene: 5. DNA for the CDR3: TGTGCCAGCAGGGGACTAGCGGGGACTAGAGATACGCAGTATTTT. Translation gives CASRGLAGTRDTQYF.

This clonotype was recorded many times. This chain connects TRBV12-3 or TRBV12-4 to TRBJ1-6; D not certain. CDR3 length equals 12 residues. The V end lost 6 bases, the J end lost 11 bases, and 11 bases lay between the germline ends. The CDR3 region has the DNA TGTGCCAGCAGCCCCGGAAGTCCACCCCTCCACTTT. Translating gives CASSPGSPPLHF.

V is TRBV4-1 and J is TRBJ2-5; the match to TRBD1 covers 9 bases. CDR3 length equals 15 residues. Germline V lookup: CDR1 MGHRA, CDR2 YSYEKL. The V and J ends lost 4 bases and 2 bases, in that order; junction bases with no gene match: 5. The CDR3 sequence: CASSRWTGVQETQYF. CDR3 bases: TGCGCCAGCAGCCGCTGGACAGGGGTACAAGAGACCCAGTACTTC.

This clonotype was counted a single time. Mismatch with germline at one junction end may stem from a read error. The J gene is TRBJ2-1, the V gene TRBV12-3 or TRBV12-4; TRBD1 or TRBD2 may be the D gene (5 bases each). The CDR3 totals 13 residues. CDR3 loop: CASSTGPHNGQFF. The CDR3 DNA reads TGTGCCAGCAGCACGGGACCGCACAATGGGCAGTTCTTC.

This chain joins TRBV18 and TRBJ1-5; D not resolved. Germline CDR1 is KGHSH and CDR2 is LQKENI. The germline V and J ends were trimmed by 5 bases and 2 bases, with 7 bases remaining between them. This CDR3 contains 13 residues. The CDR3 DNA reads TGTGCCAGCTCAGGGGATGGCAATCAGCCCCAGCATTTT. This encodes CASSGDGNQPQHF.

The chain is built from TRBV28 and TRBJ2-3; maybe TRBD1 (6 bases). CDR1 is MDHEN and CDR2 is SYDVKM in the germline V gene. Trimming left V 6 bases short and J 2 bases short, with 15 bases between. CDR3 length: 15 amino acids. The CDR3 protein is CASSSLGTNTDTQYF. In DNA, the CDR3 is TGTGCCAGCAGCTCTCTTGGGACAAACACAGATACGCAGTATTTT.

The chain couples TRBV3-1 to TRBJ2-5; the match to TRBD1 covers 9 bases. CDR1 is LGHDT, CDR2 YNNKEL, per germline (reference sequence). Trimming at V came to 2 bases and at J to 5 bases, leaving 12 bases not matched to a gene. The CDR3 totals 17 residues. The CDR3 is CASSQPAGTGSFETQYF. In DNA, the CDR3 is TGTGCCAGCAGCCAACCGGCGGGGACAGGGTCCTTTGAGACCCAGTACTTC.

CDR3 sequence reads: CASSEALGTGNSPLHF. Here the CDR3 DNA reads TGTGCCAGCAGTGAAGCGCTTGGGACAGGGAATTCACCCCTCCACTTT. The V call is TRBV2, the J call TRBJ1-6, with 9 bases fitting TRBD1. V lost 0 bases to trimming and J lost 7 bases; unmatched junction nucleotides: 4. This CDR3 spans 16 amino acids. CDR1 SNHLY and CDR2 FYNNEI come from the germline V gene.